One sample yielded the 26 T cell receptor beta chains listed below, sequenced in a study of regulatory T cells in long-lasting Graves disease. As to time point: newly diagnosed GD, antithyroid drugs for less than 3 months. The TCR library was made from RNA that had been extracted from PBMCs in TRIzol. Construction of the TCR beta libraries employed iRepertoire HTBI primers in conjunction with Arm-PCR of CDR3 regions. One entry per CDR3 protein, called by TCRdb with MiXCR from the multiplex PCR reads. This table holds over 300,000 distinct CDR3 sequences, 15% to 18% found once. Material: peripheral blood mononuclear cells (PBMCs), obtained at new diagnosis, from a patient treated with antithyroid drugs. The receptor source for this set is a female donor with Graves disease.

V and J are TRBV9 and TRBJ1-5; no firm D call. V shed 3 bases and J shed 6 bases, with 16 bases lying between them. This CDR3 has 15 amino acids. Germline assignment: CDR1 SGDLS and CDR2 YYNGEE. Here the CDR3 reads CASSGRTSMGQPQHF. CDR3 in DNA: TGTGCCAGCAGCGGAAGAACCTCCATGGGTCAGCCCCAGCATTTT.

Many counts were recorded for this clonotype. J is TRBJ1-1 and V is TRBV12-3 or TRBV12-4, with 7 bases matching TRBD1. Trimming removed 5 bases from V and 2 bases from J; junction bases left unmatched: 5. The CDR3 extends over 14 amino acids. Here the CDR3 DNA reads TGTGCCAGCAGTCGCAGGGGGGGAAACACTGAAGCTTTCTTT. Amino acid sequence: CASSRRGGNTEAFF.

The CDR3 loop is CSARDSRTGTDTQYF. As DNA, the CDR3 is TGCAGTGCTAGAGATTCTAGAACAGGCACAGATACGCAGTATTTT. The chain carries TRBV20-1 and TRBJ2-3, with D unresolved. The CDR3 covers 15 residues. Trimming shortened V by 0 bases and J by 1 base, and 11 bases separated the two germline ends. CDR1 and CDR2 (germline): DFQATT, SNEGSKA (reference sequence).

At least ten counts were recorded for this clonotype. The chain joins TRBV5-1 to TRBJ1-2, with a possible D match to TRBD1 (6 bases). This CDR3 has 14 residues. Looked up from germline, CDR1 is SGHRS and CDR2 is YFSETQ. The V gene lost 1 base and the J gene lost 3 bases, with 10 bases spanning the gap. CDR3 bases: TGCGCCAGCAGCTTGACAGGGAAGGACTATGGCTACACCTTC. Its translation: CASSLTGKDYGYTF.

About this clonotype: With only one base between it and a far larger clone, this is likely a read error. The genes are TRBV7-3 and TRBJ2-7, with D perhaps being TRBD1 or TRBD2 (5 bases each). Trimming cost V 0 bases and J 7 bases, with 22 bases left between them. CDR3 length: 17 amino acids. Germline assignment: CDR1 SGHTA and CDR2 FQGTGA. The CDR3 is CASSLTGDGIAYNEQYF. The DNA of the CDR3 is TGTGCCAGCAGCTTAACGGGGGACGGAATAGCCTACAATGAGCAGTACTTC. The whole variable domain, remainder taken from reference TRBV7-3 and TRBJ2-7, is GAGVSQTPSNKVTEKGKYVELRCDPISGHTALYWYRQSLGQGPEFLIYFQGTGAADDSGLPNDRFFAVRPEGSVSTLKIQRTERGDSAVYLCASSLTGDGIAYNEQYFGPGTRLTVT.

This clonotype was observed many times. J is TRBJ2-2 and V is TRBV7-2; no clear D gene. CDR1 is SGHTA, CDR2 FQGNSA, per germline. V dropped 3 bases and J dropped 5 bases, with 7 bases sitting between them. The CDR3 is 13 residues long. In nucleotides, the CDR3 is TGTGCCAGCAGCTTCCTGGGAACCGGGGAGCTGTTTTTT. Protein product: CASSFLGTGELFF.

The table lists this clonotype with many counts. V and J are TRBV18 and TRBJ1-2; possible D gene TRBD1, 5 bases. Trimming removed 4 bases from V and 0 bases from J, with 9 bases in between. The CDR3 covers 14 residues. CDR1 KGHSH and CDR2 LQKENI come from the germline V gene. The CDR3 is CASSRDGANYGYTF. DNA for the CDR3: TGTGCCAGCTCACGGGACGGAGCTAACTATGGCTACACCTTC.

The CDR3 is CASSLGTSGSPSYEQYF. The CDR3 DNA reads TGTGCCAGCAGCTTAGGGACTAGCGGGAGTCCGTCCTACGAGCAGTACTTC. The chain has TRBV7-2 and TRBJ2-7, with 13 bases lining up with TRBD2. The CDR3 consists of 17 residues. With V trimmed by 1 base and J by 1 base, 4 bases remained unmatched. In germline, CDR1 is SGHTA, CDR2 FQGNSA.

This clonotype was found a few times. V usage is TRBV10-3 and J usage is TRBJ2-1; 12 bases map to TRBD2. The CDR3 loop spans 19 amino acids. The V gene end was trimmed by 4 bases and the J gene end by 6 bases; junction bases not matched to a gene: 16. Germline assignment: CDR1 ENHRY and CDR2 SYGVKD. CDR3: CAISVVLAGGPISGNEQFF. CDR3 DNA: TGTGCCATCAGTGTTGTCCTAGCGGGAGGGCCGATTTCAGGCAATGAGCAGTTCTTC.

The J gene is TRBJ2-1, the V gene TRBV11-2; 7 nucleotides align to TRBD2. This CDR3 is 16 amino acids long. The V gene end was trimmed by 5 bases and the J gene end by 0 bases; junction bases not matched to a gene: 7. Germline V gene sequence: CDR1 SGHAT, CDR2 FQNNGV. The CDR3 nucleotides read TGTGCCAGCAGCCGGGGGTTAGCGGGCTCCTACAATGAGCAGTTCTTC. This gives the protein CASSRGLAGSYNEQFF.

J is TRBJ2-5 and V is TRBV27; 7 nucleotides match TRBD1. Germline V gene data show CDR1 as MNHEY and CDR2 as SMNVEV (reference sequence). The CDR3 runs 11 residues. Losses at the gene ends were 5 bases for V and 11 bases for J; bases not matched to a gene: 5. The CDR3 DNA sequence: TGTGCCAGCAGTACACTGGGACAGCAGTACTTC. Its translation is CASSTLGQQYF.

This clonotype has at least ten counts. The V and J genes are TRBV12-3 or TRBV12-4 and TRBJ1-5; possibly TRBD1 for D (6 bases). This CDR3 contains 14 residues. Trimming removed 6 bases at V and 7 bases at J, with 16 bases between. CDR3 DNA: TGTGCCAGCAGCCTCGCGCCAGGGGACCAGCCCCAGCATTTT. This translates into CASSLAPGDQPQHF.

This clonotype showed up many times. This chain uses TRBV4-3 with TRBJ1-1, with D perhaps TRBD1 (5 bases). Germline V gene lookup returns CDR1 LGHNA and CDR2 YSLEER. Trimming pared 2 bases from V and 1 base from J, leaving 11 bases between. The CDR3 runs 15 residues. The CDR3 nucleotides are TGCGCCAGCAGCCAAACTTATACAGGGAACACTGAAGCTTTCTTT. This encodes CASSQTYTGNTEAFF.

This clonotype was seen many times. The chain is built from TRBV19 and TRBJ1-2, with a tentative D call TRBD1 (6 bases). Looked up from germline, CDR1 is LNHDA and CDR2 is SQIVND (reference sequence). This CDR3 has 15 residues. Trimming stripped 9 bases from V and 0 bases from J, with 17 bases between. The CDR3 region has the DNA TGTGCCAGCAGTCAGGGGACGGAACCTAACTATGGCTACACCTTC. Protein: CASSQGTEPNYGYTF.

This clonotype was seen repeatedly, ten times or more. The genes are TRBV6-5 and TRBJ1-2, with 7 bases aligning to TRBD1. This CDR3 region has 17 residues. J was trimmed by 4 bases and V by 0 bases; bases with no gene match: 11. The V gene's germline CDR1 is MNHEY and CDR2 SVGAGI. The CDR3 protein is CASSYSDRSLDLYGYTF. The CDR3 DNA reads as TGTGCCAGCAGTTACTCGGACAGGAGCCTGGACCTCTATGGCTACACCTTC.

This clonotype came up many times. The chain uses TRBV2 and TRBJ1-2, with D hard to call. The CDR3 runs 14 residues. Between the trimmed V and J ends, which lost 9 bases and 0 bases, there was a span of 14 bases. The V gene's germline CDR1 is SNHLY and CDR2 FYNNEI. CDR3 DNA sequence: TGTGCCAGTACCTCGACCAGCACTAACTATGGCTACACCTTC. Amino acid sequence: CASTSTSTNYGYTF.

This clonotype appeared many times. The genes are TRBV29-1 and TRBJ2-5; TRBD1 might be the D (5 bases). CDR1 is SQVTM and CDR2 is ANQGSEA in the germline V gene. This CDR3 spans 15 amino acids. The ends were cut back, 2 bases at V and 2 bases at J, with 15 bases in the middle. The CDR3: CSVERPPHRQETQYF. Here the CDR3 DNA reads TGCAGCGTTGAACGACCTCCCCACAGGCAAGAGACCCAGTACTTC.

This clonotype came up many times. The rearrangement joins TRBV4-3 to TRBJ1-2, with D possibly matching TRBD1 (6 bases). The CDR3 is 15 amino acids. V dropped 4 bases and J dropped 0 bases, with 12 bases sitting between them. Per germline, CDR1 LGHNA and CDR2 YSLEER. In nucleotides, the CDR3 is TGCGCCAGCAGCCTACAGGGTTTAACTAACTATGGCTACACCTTC. Its protein is CASSLQGLTNYGYTF.

A remark on this clonotype: Since a much larger clone is just one base distant, this may be a read error. The gene calls are TRBV2 and TRBJ1-2; D uncertain. Looked up from germline, CDR1 is SNHLY and CDR2 is FYNNEI. The CDR3 totals 14 residues. V was trimmed by 7 bases and J by 8 bases, leaving 20 bases between them. This CDR3 reads CASNDLVGNNGYTF. The CDR3 DNA sequence: TGTGCCAGCAATGACCTCGTCGGGAATAACGGCTACACCTTC.

In its sample, this clonotype was seen a few times. This rearrangement joins TRBV24-1 to TRBJ2-1; weak D call: TRBD1 (5 bases). The CDR3 sequence is 15 residues long. The germline gives CDR1 KGHDR, CDR2 SFDVKD. V was shortened by 4 bases and J by 7 bases, with 16 bases between the two germline ends. For the CDR3, the DNA is TGTGCCACCAGTGACACTTCAAGTGGGGCGAATGAGCAGTTCTTC. Translation gives CATSDTSSGANEQFF.

This clonotype has a count of ten or more. The rearrangement links TRBV20-1 to TRBJ2-4; D is perhaps TRBD2 (5 bases). CDR1 and CDR2 from the germline V gene are DFQATT and SNEGSKA (reference sequence). Trimming removed 4 bases from V and 7 bases from J, with 17 bases in between. The CDR3 totals 14 residues. CDR3 region: CSAKTLEQRNIQYF. The CDR3 DNA reads as TGCAGTGCTAAGACACTAGAGCAAAGGAACATTCAGTACTTC.

A few counts support this clonotype. The chain is built from TRBV11-2 and TRBJ2-1; D uncertain. Germline V gene data show CDR1 as SGHAT and CDR2 as FQNNGV. CDR3 length: 14 residues. Trimming took off 5 bases at V and 0 bases at J, with 8 bases between the two ends. Here the CDR3 reads CASSLFSSYNEQFF. As DNA, the CDR3 is TGTGCCAGCAGCCTATTCAGCTCCTACAATGAGCAGTTCTTC.

The sample holds many counts of this clonotype. V usage is TRBV13 and J usage is TRBJ2-1; 7 bases match TRBD1. J gave up 2 bases and V 3 bases, and 7 bases lay outside the gene matches. Germline lookup yields CDR1 PRHDT and CDR2 FYEKMQ (reference sequence). The CDR3 contains 16 residues. CDR3 residues: CASSFRPQGAYNEQFF. CDR3 DNA: TGTGCCAGCAGCTTCCGTCCTCAGGGGGCCTACAATGAGCAGTTCTTC.

The V and J genes are TRBV2 and TRBJ1-2; the match to TRBD1 covers 8 bases. The V gene end was trimmed by 5 bases and the J gene end by 1 base; junction bases not matched to a gene: 3. The CDR3 totals 14 residues. CDR1 and CDR2 (germline): SNHLY, FYNNEI. The CDR3: CASSPDRDNYGYTF. The CDR3 bases are TGTGCCAGCAGTCCGGACAGGGATAACTATGGCTACACCTTC.

The chain recombines TRBV5-1 with TRBJ2-4; TRBD2 aligns across 10 bases. The CDR3 contains 15 residues. Germline V gene lookup returns CDR1 SGHRS and CDR2 YFSETQ. Trimming took 0 bases from V and 8 from J; bases not matched to a gene: 5. In DNA form, the CDR3 reads TGCGCCAGCAGCTTGGCTAGCGGGAGAAGTGACATTCAGTACTTC. This sequence encodes CASSLASGRSDIQYF.

This clonotype was counted only a few times. The chain couples TRBV7-6 to TRBJ1-2; 7 bases are a match to TRBD1. With 0 bases clipped from V and 4 bases from J, the junction kept 17 bases outside the gene matches. CDR3 length: 19 amino acids. Germline-derived CDR1 and CDR2 are SGHVS and FNYEAQ. Here the CDR3 reads CASSLAPTGNPFPTYGYTF. The CDR3 coding sequence is TGTGCCAGCAGCTTAGCGCCGACAGGGAACCCCTTCCCGACCTATGGCTACACCTTC.